This T cell receptor (beta chain) was sequenced during a study of shared clonotypes between healthy human individuals (TCRdb year 2020). As for the study more broadly: The cohort comprised two women and three men aged 18 to 49 years. The study deeply sequenced blood TCR repertoires of five healthy adults to estimate repertoire size and the extent of clonotype sharing between individuals. Between about 0.94 and 8.9 billion PBMCs per donor were obtained by leukapheresis. To increase sequencing depth and limit assay-specific biases, different laboratories used diverse techniques to prepare libraries and sequence TCR repertoires. For each donor, CD4 naive and CD4 memory were each given three plates, CD8 naive was given two plates, and CD8 memory was given one plate.

Donors were healthy HIV-negative adults with no recently reported acute infections or vaccinations. All donors were Caucasian adults living in Nashville, Tennessee, USA. CD8 memory samples were composed of magnetically selected CD45RO+ cells combined with CCR7-negative CD45RA+ effector memory (TemRA) cells. Blood was obtained by leukapheresis, after which PBMCs were separated by Ficoll-Histopaque density gradient centrifugation and cryopreserved in liquid nitrogen vapor phase. Purity and quantity of every magnetically sorted T cell population were checked by analytical flow cytometry. Each sorted fraction had its genomic DNA isolated and then quantified by UV absorbance on a Nanodrop 2000c. Beyond this particular receptor, the publication reports: Sampling was limited to blood, and TCR repertoires in tissue likely differ from TCR repertoires in blood. Even with the large sequencing depth, rarefaction of the sorted-subset datasets indicated that sequencing was incomplete. Pairwise subsampling indicated that sequencing depth was expected to affect the degree of clonotype sharing among donors. The genetic and exposure-history diversity represented was limited by the small number of donors. Compared with non-shared clonotypes, the clonotypes found in all four sorted-subset donors had higher generation probabilities. About 5% of naive CD4, 3.5% of naive CD8, roughly 2.4% of memory CD4, and approximately 0.4% of memory CD8 clonotypes were shared across a few donors. Larger estimated clonotype richness was generally found for naive subsets than for memory subsets.

There are 15 amino acids in the CDR3, from cysteine to phenylalanine inclusive. The read is trimmed to its CDR3 DNA, 45 bases read in frame from base 1. Sequences MGHRA (CDR1) and YSYEKL (CDR2) are obtained from the germline V gene. Using the deep immunoSEQ assay, TCR CDR3 regions were amplified from genomic DNA by multiplex PCR. Extracted genomic DNA from each cell subset was spread evenly across all wells of several immunoSEQ 96-well plates, with each plate serving as a replicate. For sorted subsets, roughly 200 ng of genomic DNA, equivalent to roughly 30,000 T cell genomes, went into each replicate PCR. The purified libraries were quantified using a Qubit 3.0 fluorometer, sized with a Bioanalyzer 2100, and then quantified again using the KAPA Library Quantification kit. Every immunoSEQ 96-well plate was sequenced on a separate single-read 150-cycle Illumina NextSeq 550 flow cell. Turning to the authors' computational methods: Because only junctional sequences without quality scores were contained in the immunoSEQ output, filtering matching that applied to full-length reads could not be performed. To assign V/J genes and CDR3, sequences were annotated using PyIR, a Python wrapper for IgBLAST v1.9, with IMGT germline references. Any read was removed if the V/J assignment was weak (E-value above 1e-6), the CDR3 was missing, or the read contained stop codons, out-of-frame junctions, or ambiguous translated residues. V3J clonotypes were defined as sequences sharing the same inferred V gene, J gene, and CDR3 amino acid sequence. Percentage overlap between repertoires was computed as shared unique clonotypes divided by the size of the smaller repertoire. Three approaches were used to assess repertoire richness: RTK rarefaction, the Chao1 estimator, and Recon v2.1 estimates of unobserved clonotypes. OLGA was used to compute generation probabilities for all TCRbeta clonotypes that the gDNA method yielded from a few donors. In TCRdb, the immuneACCESS table is reduced to in-frame sequences with V and J assigned. These tables do not hold every clone; where another copy was compared, an unresolved V gene accounts for under half, and the others remain unexplained. For V, J and clone size, that table is used; D and trimming come from the DNA. The sample table records roughly 300,000 clones; around 87% of these occur just once. The leading ten clones occupy under 20% of the sample.

For this clone: This receptor's antigen is unknown. Germline and junction disagree at one end, which may indicate a read error.

The clonotype was recovered from a young man in good health. The chain was built from TRBV4-1 and TRBJ2-7, with a tentative D gene TRBD1 over 6 matching bases. Material: memory CD8+ T cells sorted from blood. The cell subset or site label, as the study defines it: CD45RO+ cells pooled with CCR7-negative TemRA cells. The CDR3: CASSLEGTPSYEQYF. At the DNA level, the sequence is TGTGCCAGCAGCTTAGAAGGGACACCTTCCTACGAGCAGTACTTC.